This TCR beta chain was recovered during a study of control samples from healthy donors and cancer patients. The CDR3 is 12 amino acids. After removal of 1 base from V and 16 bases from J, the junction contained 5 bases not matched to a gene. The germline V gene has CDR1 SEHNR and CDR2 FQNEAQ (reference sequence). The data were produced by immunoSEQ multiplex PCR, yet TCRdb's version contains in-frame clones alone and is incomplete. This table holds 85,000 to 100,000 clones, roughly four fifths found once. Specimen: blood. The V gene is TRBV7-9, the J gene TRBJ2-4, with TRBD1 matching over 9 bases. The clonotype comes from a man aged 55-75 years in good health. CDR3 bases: TGTGCCAGCAGCTTAGACAGGGGGCTAGGATACTTC. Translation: CASSLDRGLGYF.